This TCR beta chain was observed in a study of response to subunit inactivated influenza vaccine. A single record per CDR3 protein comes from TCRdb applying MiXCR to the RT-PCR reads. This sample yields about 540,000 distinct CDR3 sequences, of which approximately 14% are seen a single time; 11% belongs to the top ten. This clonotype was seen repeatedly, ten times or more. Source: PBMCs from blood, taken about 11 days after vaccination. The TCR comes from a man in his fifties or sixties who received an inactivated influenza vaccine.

The CDR3 protein is CSLAGGVYNEQFF. CDR3 in DNA: TGCAGTCTAGCGGGAGGGGTATACAATGAGCAGTTCTTC. The chain uses TRBV29-1 and TRBJ2-1; TRBD2 matches 12 bases. The CDR3 runs 13 residues. Germline CDR1 is SQVTM and CDR2 is ANQGSEA.